Listed below are T cell receptor beta chains from one sample, sequenced in a study of beta chain features in type 1 diabetes. Sequencing used immunoSEQ multiplex PCR; TCRdb keeps in-frame clones, though not all of them. This sample has roughly 300,000 clones, with around an eighth found just once. Source material: naive CD4+ T cells from blood. These receptor sequences come from a man between 25 and 39 years old with type 1 diabetes. CDR3s include the opening cysteine and the closing phenylalanine or tryptophan. Fields, in order: CDR3 protein, D gene, V gene. A D gene is named only where the DNA matches it firmly.

CDR3: CASSEGTDLAKNIQYF
D: .
V: TRBV5-1

CDR3: CASSVDLQETQYF
D: .
V: TRBV9

CDR3: CASSLGTGGEQYF
D: TRBD1
V: TRBV7-2

CDR3: CASSATSLGTDEQFF
D: .
V: TRBV18

CDR3: CASSYSAGGSQQYF
D: TRBD2
V: TRBV6-5

CDR3: CAWSPSGMPYEQYF
D: .
V: TRBV30

CDR3: CASTEGGFGDTQYF
D: TRBD2
V: TRBV6-1

CDR3: CASSVSDRGYEQYF
D: TRBD1
V: TRBV6-1

CDR3: CASSLAGQSNEKLFF
D: TRBD1
V: TRBV5-1

CDR3: CASSATSGSYEQYF
D: TRBD2
V: TRBV6-1

CDR3: CASQGASGANVLTF
D: .
V: TRBV30

CDR3: CSVEVVGISKGSQYF
D: .
V: TRBV29-1

CDR3: CASSPPEVRPIRAFF
D: .
V: TRBV18

CDR3: CASSPLTGLYEQYF
D: .
V: TRBV5-1

CDR3: CASSLSGRELFF
D: .
V: TRBV27

CDR3: CASSAGQGVYEQYF
D: TRBD1
V: TRBV27

CDR3: CASSLRDSGTEAFF
D: TRBD1
V: TRBV5-1

CDR3: CASSQGALAKNIQYF
D: TRBD1
V: TRBV28

CDR3: CASSIRLAGIREQFF
D: TRBD2
V: TRBV9

CDR3: CASRSGELVSDTQYF
D: .
V: TRBV28

CDR3: CASSDQGYYGYTF
D: .
V: TRBV2

CDR3: CASRPNLATGELFF
D: .
V: TRBV7-2

CDR3: CASSLRTPSSYEQYF
D: .
V: TRBV18

CDR3: CAISESPQGDSNEQFF
D: TRBD1
V: TRBV10-3

CDR3: CASSVAGGVTDTQYF
D: TRBD2
V: TRBV9

CDR3: CASSPTSQPQHF
D: .
V: TRBV4-2

CDR3: CASSQGGPTLPGEKLFF
D: .
V: TRBV4-2

CDR3: CASARPGHTNEQYF
D: .
V: TRBV27

CDR3: CASSQQQETQYF
D: .
V: TRBV14

CDR3: CASGPAYNEQFF
D: .
V: TRBV28

CDR3: CASSQLAGEPDTQYF
D: TRBD2
V: TRBV28

CDR3: CATRLLGGNQPQHF
D: .
V: TRBV15

CDR3: CARRFHLPMGSYEQYF
D: .
V: TRBV25-1

CDR3: CASSLGLGPYEQYF
D: .
V: TRBV5-1

CDR3: CASSRDSLTTDTQYF
D: .
V: TRBV5-4

CDR3: CASSLVTAGGYEQYF
D: TRBD2
V: TRBV7-2

CDR3: CASSLRTGYSNQPQHF
D: TRBD1
V: TRBV7-8

CDR3: CASSLNLREQFF
D: .
V: TRBV28

CDR3: CAWSELGRNEKLFF
D: .
V: TRBV30

CDR3: CASSSRQGGIQYF
D: TRBD1
V: TRBV7-3

CDR3: CASSARDYNEQFF
D: .
V: TRBV6-1

CDR3: CATSRVGRDNEQFF
D: .
V: TRBV15

CDR3: CASSQVPGQGAHEQFF
D: TRBD1
V: TRBV4-2

CDR3: CASSDGLNTEAFF
D: .
V: TRBV2

CDR3: CASSLIGGPGTEAFF
D: .
V: TRBV7-9

CDR3: CASRYADTQYF
D: .
V: TRBV19

CDR3: CSVRGGTGWETQYF
D: TRBD1
V: TRBV29-1

CDR3: CASSRGSGNTIYF
D: .
V: TRBV6-5

CDR3: CASSSQERVGGAFF
D: .
V: TRBV7-9

CDR3: CASSLTGAYGYTF
D: TRBD1
V: TRBV2

CDR3: CASSVGSRSSYNEQFF
D: .
V: TRBV9